These 22 T cell receptor beta chains originate from one sample sequenced in a study of T cell clonality in common variable immunodeficiency. Assay: immunoSEQ multiplex PCR; the TCRdb copy retains only in-frame clones and omits some. The specimen has tens of thousands of clones, none found just once. Sequencing input: peripheral blood mononuclear cells. All receptors derive from a person aged 18 to 69 in good health.

This clone was recorded many times. The read falls 3 residues short of the CDR3 end, and the missing part is taken from the germline J gene. The chain employs TRBV15 and TRBJ2-7; tentatively, D is TRBD2 (6 bases). Germline-derived CDR1 and CDR2 are LNHNV and YYDKDF (reference sequence). The CDR3 runs to 14 residues. Trimming took off 3 bases at V and 0 bases at J, with 9 bases between the two ends. This CDR3 is CATSRGDSSYEQYF. The CDR3 DNA, read in part, is TGTGCCACCAGCAGGGGGGACTCCTCCTACGAG.

This clone was seen at least ten times. The read ends 3 residues shy of where the CDR3 ends; the end is completed using the germline J gene. V and J are TRBV30 and TRBJ1-1, with D possibly TRBD1 on 6 matching bases. The ends were cut back, 3 bases at V and 1 base at J, with 9 bases in the middle. Germline values: CDR1 GTSNPN, CDR2 SVGIG (reference sequence). The CDR3 is 13 amino acids. The CDR3 bases that were read are TGTGCCTGGAGACCGACAGGGAACACTGAA. This gives the protein CAWRPTGNTE. The full CDR3 sequence reads CAWRPTGNTEAFF. The variable domain in full, with the rest retrieved from reference TRBV30 and TRBJ1-1, is SQTIHQWPATLVQPVGSPLSLECTVEGTSNPNLYWYRQAAGRGLQLLFYSVGIGQISSEVPQNLSASRPQDRQFILSSKKLLLSDSGFYLCAWRPTGNTEAFFGQGTRLTVV.

This clone has ten or more counts. The CDR3 is cut off 3 residues early in the read; its end comes from the germline J gene. The chain uses TRBV5-1 and TRBJ2-1, with 7 bases identical to TRBD1. Germline CDR1 reads SGHRS; CDR2 reads YFSETQ. CDR3 length equals 16 residues. V lost 3 bases to trimming and J lost 4 bases; unmatched junction nucleotides: 10. The CDR3 bases that were read are TGCGCCAGCAGCTGGGGTCCGGGACAGCTATACAATGAG. Translation gives CASSWGPGQLYNE. The CDR3 reads in full as CASSWGPGQLYNEQFF.

This clone came up many times. The CDR3 end is not reached by the read, which stops 3 residues before it; the germline J gene fills it in. The chain recombines TRBV20-1 with TRBJ2-3, with D possibly TRBD2 on 6 matching bases. The CDR3 is 17 amino acids. The V and J ends lost 0 bases and 1 base respectively, with 17 bases between them. Germline-derived CDR1 and CDR2 are DFQATT and SNEGSKA (reference sequence). The CDR3 is CSARELGSGSGTDTQYF. The DNA read from the CDR3 is TGCAGTGCTAGAGAGCTCGGGAGCGGGTCGGGCACAGATACG.

The table lists this clone with many counts. The read ends 3 residues early relative to the CDR3; the germline J gene fills the gap. The chain uses TRBV9 and TRBJ2-3, with D perhaps matching TRBD1 (5 bases). V dropped 0 bases and J dropped 4 bases, with 15 bases sitting between them. Germline CDR1 is SGDLS and CDR2 is YYNGEE. The CDR3 extends over 16 amino acids. CDR3 sequence: CASSVVMQGFSDTQYF. The sequenced CDR3 bases are TGTGCCAGCAGCGTAGTAATGCAGGGCTTCTCAGATACG.

CDR3 sequence reads: CSALGELNTEAFF. The part of the CDR3 DNA that was read is TGCAGTGCCCTAGGGGAACTGAACACTGAA. V and J are TRBV20-1 and TRBJ1-1; weak D call: TRBD1 (5 bases). Read coverage stops 3 residues before the CDR3 terminus; the germline J gene supplies the remainder. This CDR3 has 13 residues. V gave up 6 bases and J gave up 0 bases, with 11 bases separating them. Germline values: CDR1 DFQATT, CDR2 SNEGSKA (reference sequence).

Ten or more counts support this clone. The read halts 3 residues ahead of the CDR3 end, with the missing end drawn from the germline J gene. The chain uses TRBV29-1 and TRBJ2-1, with 8 bases that match TRBD1. The CDR3 is 14 residues long. Germline V gene data show CDR1 as SQVTM and CDR2 as ANQGSEA. V shed 4 bases and J 3 bases; nucleotides not matched to a gene: 5. This CDR3 reads CSVVRTGYYNEQFF. The covered CDR3 bases are TGCAGCGTTGTCCGGACAGGGTACTACAATGAG.

This clone was recorded at least ten times. The junction shows a germline mismatch at one end, possibly a read error. The CDR3 end lies 3 residues beyond the end of the read and is filled in from the germline J gene. The gene calls are TRBV7-2 and TRBJ2-7; D call uncertain. Germline CDR1 and CDR2: SGHTA and FQGNSA. This CDR3 region has 11 residues. The chain's CDR3 is CASSLGNEQYF. The DNA read from the CDR3 is TGTGCCAGTAGCTTAGGTAACGAG.

This clone was seen at least ten times. The read gets to within 3 residues of the CDR3 end, and the germline J gene fills in the rest. The rearrangement links TRBV19 to TRBJ2-5; D gene unclear. Germline V CDR1 and CDR2: LNHDA, SQIVND (reference sequence). CDR3 length equals 14 residues. The V end was cut by 2 bases, the J end by 6 bases, with 13 bases between. CDR3: CASSIIGQVKTQYF. The sequenced CDR3 bases are TGTGCCAGTAGTATAATAGGGCAGGTAAAGACC. The variable domain in full, with the rest retrieved from reference TRBV19 and TRBJ2-5, is DGGITQSPKYLFRKEGQNVTLSCEQNLNHDAMYWYRQDPGQGLRLIYYSQIVNDFQKGDIAEGYSVSREKKESFPLTVTSAQKNPTAFYLCASSIIGQVKTQYFGPGTRLLVL.

This clone showed up many times. The CDR3 goes on 3 residues after the read ends, and that part is filled in from the germline J gene. The V and J genes are TRBV20-1 and TRBJ2-3; the match to TRBD2 covers 11 bases. CDR3 length: 14 residues. The germline CDR1 and CDR2 sequences are DFQATT and SNEGSKA (reference sequence). V trimming: 5 bases; J trimming: 2 bases; junction bases outside the gene matches: 3. Partial CDR3 DNA: TGCAGTGCTTCTAGCGGGAGGACCACAGATACG. Translating gives CSASSGRTTDT. Given in full, the CDR3 is CSASSGRTTDTQYF.

This clone has at least ten counts. The sequenced fragment ends 3 residues before the CDR3 boundary, so the rest is inferred from the germline J gene. This chain links TRBV11-2 with TRBJ2-7; D is ambiguous. Trimming took 1 base from V and 3 from J, leaving 13 bases between them. The CDR3 covers 15 residues. Germline lookup yields CDR1 SGHAT and CDR2 FQNNGV. Partial CDR3 DNA: TGTGCCAGCAGCTTAGTCGTGGTTAACGGCTACGAG. Protein sequence: CASSLVVVNGYE. In full, the CDR3 reads CASSLVVVNGYEQYF.

This clone was observed many times. The read comes to an end 3 residues before the CDR3 does, leaving the germline J gene to fill in the end. The chain employs TRBV19 and TRBJ2-1; 11 nucleotides agree with TRBD2. The CDR3 length is 15 residues. The J segment lost 4 bases and the V segment lost 6 bases, leaving 5 bases of the junction unmatched. Per germline, CDR1 LNHDA and CDR2 SQIVND (reference sequence). The covered CDR3 bases are TGTGCCAGTAGGGTTACTAGCGGGGGTTACAATGAG. It encodes CASRVTSGGYNE. The full CDR3 sequence reads CASRVTSGGYNEQFF.

This clone was counted many times. The CDR3 end is not reached by the read, which stops 3 residues before it; the germline J gene fills it in. The genes are TRBV12-3 or TRBV12-4 and TRBJ2-7, with a possible D match to TRBD1 (7 bases). The CDR3 covers 12 residues. The V gene lost 5 bases and the J gene lost 5 bases, with 10 bases spanning the gap. The CDR3 here is CASSLRGDEQYF. The covered CDR3 bases are TGTGCCAGCAGTCTCAGGGGGGACGAG.

This clone was detected many times. The read falls 3 residues short of the CDR3 end, and the missing part is taken from the germline J gene. V and J are TRBV7-2 and TRBJ2-2; D is ambiguous. The CDR3 consists of 14 residues. V gave up 5 bases and J gave up 8 bases, with 15 bases separating them. Germline CDR1 SGHTA, CDR2 FQGNSA. The sequenced part of the CDR3 DNA is TGTGCCAGCAGCGCGAGCGCCCTGGGTGGGGAG. This gives the protein CASSASALGGE. The full CDR3 protein is CASSASALGGELFF.

This clone was observed at least ten times. The read falls 3 residues short of the CDR3 end, and the missing part is taken from the germline J gene. The rearrangement uses TRBV20-1 and TRBJ1-2, with TRBD1 as a possible D gene (6 bases). V lost 0 bases and J lost 3, with 14 bases in between. The CDR3 is made up of 15 amino acids. Germline lookup yields CDR1 DFQATT and CDR2 SNEGSKA (reference sequence). The DNA read from the CDR3 is TGCAGTGCTAGAGATTTAGGGGGTCAGTACTATGGC. Its translation: CSARDLGGQYYG. The whole CDR3 is CSARDLGGQYYGYTF.

This clone was detected ten times or more. The read terminates 3 residues before the CDR3 end, so the remaining end is supplied by the germline J gene. The gene calls are TRBV9 and TRBJ2-7; D could derive from TRBD1 or TRBD2 (6 bases each). This CDR3 region has 15 residues. V gave up 4 bases and J gave up 3 bases, with 17 bases separating them. Germline V gene lookup returns CDR1 SGDLS and CDR2 YYNGEE. Partial CDR3 DNA: TGTGCCAGCAGCCCTCACAGGGAGGCCTACTACGAG. Its translation: CASSPHREAYYE. The whole CDR3 sequence reads CASSPHREAYYEQYF. The full variable domain, with the rest looked up from reference TRBV9 and TRBJ2-7, is DSGVTQTPKHLITATGQRVTLRCSPRSGDLSVYWYQQSLDQGLQFLIQYYNGEERAKGNILERFSAQQFPDLHSELNLSSLELGDSALYFCASSPHREAYYEQYFGPGTRLTVT.

This clone was detected many times. Other DNA sequences in this sample translate to the same CDR3. The CDR3 protein is CASSLPTTGGTKDTQYF. CDR3 DNA (partial): TGCGCCAGCAGCTTGCCCACGACAGGGGGTACAAAGGATACG. The J gene is TRBJ2-3, the V gene TRBV5-1, with 9 bases identical to TRBD1. Coverage ceases 3 residues before the CDR3 finishes, and the germline J gene fills in the end. Germline V CDR1 and CDR2: SGHRS, YFSETQ. Trimming took 1 base from V and 6 from J; bases not matched to a gene: 12. The CDR3 totals 17 residues.

This clone was picked up many times. The CDR3 end falls 3 residues outside the read, so it is completed with the germline J gene. The V and J genes are TRBV7-2 and TRBJ2-5; no clear D. CDR1 is SGHTA, CDR2 FQGNSA, per germline. CDR3 size: 14 residues. V shed 0 bases and J shed 5 bases, with 10 bases lying between them. The part of the CDR3 DNA that was read is TGTGCCAGCAGCTTAGCCGGCCCTAGGGAGACC. Translated: CASSLAGPRET. The CDR3 in full is CASSLAGPRETQYF. Using reference TRBV7-2 and TRBJ2-5 for the parts outside the CDR3, the full variable domain is GAGVSQSPSNKVTEKGKDVELRCDPISGHTALYWYRQSLGQGLEFLIYFQGNSAPDKSGLPSDRFSAERTGGSVSTLTIQRTQQEDSAVYLCASSLAGPRETQYFGPGTRLLVL.

This clone was seen at least ten times. The DNA ends 3 residues before the CDR3 does, and the rest of the CDR3 is filled in from the germline J gene. The V call is TRBV6-2 or TRBV6-3, the J call TRBJ2-3, with D maybe TRBD2 (6 bases). The V gene's germline CDR1 is MNHEY and CDR2 SVGEGT. V shed 6 bases and J shed 3 bases, with 19 bases lying between them. This CDR3 has 16 residues. The CDR3 DNA, read in part, is TGTGCCAGCAGCTACCAGGGAAACCGGGGGACAGATACG. This codes for CASSYQGNRGTDT. The CDR3 as a whole reads CASSYQGNRGTDTQYF.

Ten or more counts support this clone. The CDR3 bases that were read are TGCGCCAGCAGTCTCGCAGGGGGTGCCACAGATACG. This sequence encodes CASSLAGGATDT. Given in full, the CDR3 is CASSLAGGATDTQYF. V gene TRBV5-1 combines with J gene TRBJ2-3; 7 bases fit TRBD1. The read is 3 residues too short to cover the CDR3 end, so that end is filled in from the germline J gene. The CDR3 is 15 amino acids. CDR1 is SGHRS and CDR2 is YFSETQ in the germline V gene. J lost 2 bases, V lost 5 bases, and 8 bases had no gene match.

This clone was detected ten times or more. The sequenced fragment ends 3 residues before the CDR3 boundary, so the rest is inferred from the germline J gene. The chain recombines TRBV7-2 with TRBJ2-5; the D gene is possibly TRBD1 (6 bases). CDR3 size: 12 residues. Trimming took 4 bases from V and 4 from J, leaving 7 bases between them. The germline gives CDR1 SGHTA, CDR2 FQGNSA. The CDR3 bases that were read are TGTGCCAGCAGCTACAGGGTAGAGACC. Its protein is CASSYRVET. The whole CDR3 sequence is CASSYRVETQYF. Supplemented by reference TRBV7-2 and TRBJ2-5, the full variable domain reads GAGVSQSPSNKVTEKGKDVELRCDPISGHTALYWYRQSLGQGLEFLIYFQGNSAPDKSGLPSDRFSAERTGGSVSTLTIQRTQQEDSAVYLCASSYRVETQYFGPGTRLLVL.

Details on this clone: The read ends 3 residues early relative to the CDR3; the germline J gene fills the gap. V is TRBV7-9 and J is TRBJ1-5; maybe TRBD1 (5 bases). V was clipped by 5 bases and J by 5 bases, with 16 bases between them. Per the germline V gene, CDR1 is SEHNR and CDR2 is FQNEAQ (reference sequence). The CDR3 extends over 15 amino acids. The part of the CDR3 DNA that was read is TGTGCCAGCAGCCCACGGGTCGGGGGGTATCAGCCC. Translated, it gives CASSPRVGGYQP. The CDR3 reads in full as CASSPRVGGYQPQHF. Combining the CDR3 with reference TRBV7-9 and TRBJ1-5 gives the whole variable domain DTGVSQNPRHKITKRGQNVTFRCDPISEHNRLYWYRQTLGQGPEFLTYFQNEAQLEKSRLLSDRFSAERPKGSFSTLEIQRTEQGDSAMYLCASSPRVGGYQPQHFGDGTRLSIL.